This entry features one T cell receptor (beta chain) sequence. The CDR3 consists of 12 residues. V was trimmed by 5 bases and J by 7 bases, leaving 11 bases between them. Germline CDR1 reads MGHDK; CDR2 reads SYGVNS. This sample is drawn from a study of blood T cell repertoires in COVID-19. About the study: Samples came from the United States, Italy and Spain, spanning acute and convalescent COVID-19.

Original methodology: By means of reference gene primer amplification, nucleated cell counts were estimated. Profiled with immunoSEQ multiplex PCR; TCRdb holds only in-frame clones, not every one. That table supplies the V and J calls and clone size; D and trimming were determined from the DNA. The sample gives fewer than 600,000 clones, around nine tenths of which show up once; around 1.9% is in the top ten. Participant ages covered roughly 18 to 89 years across about two dozen US areas. Which cohort a participant joined came from the clinical history participants gave. Specimen: PBMCs or T cells enriched from blood (not recorded which). This clonotype originated in a middle-aged woman who had recovered from COVID-19. The chain couples TRBV25-1 to TRBJ1-2, with D tentatively TRBD1 (5 bases). CDR3: CASSSSRVGYTF. In DNA form, the CDR3 reads TGTGCCAGCAGTAGTTCCAGGGTTGGCTACACCTTC.